This TCR beta chain was profiled in a study of T cell responses to AZD1222 COVID-19 vaccine. Overall study context: Second-dose intervals of approximately 4 or approximately 12 weeks were pooled. Study findings and constraints: Targeting of unmutated variant regions was reportedly seen in nearly half of spike-specific TCRs. Clonal diversity was possibly underestimated; the donors were predominantly white British and more often female. With dominance at 160-218 and 743-854, vaccine-associated CD4 TCRs spanned spike.

Germline CDR1 is SGHNT and CDR2 is YENEEA. V was clipped by 5 bases and J by 0 bases, with 11 bases between them. The CDR3 contains 15 residues. Using immunoSEQ multiplex PCR, the repertoire was profiled, and TCRdb retains in-frame clones only, with some absent. Of around 180,000 clones listed, around 89% are singletons. A single count supports this clone. No antigen is known for it. The TCR was taken from an adult in good health. The sample here was peripheral blood, taken on day 0 of AZD1222 vaccination. The chain is built from TRBV11-3 and TRBJ2-1; D perhaps matches TRBD1 (6 bases). CDR3 DNA: TGTGCCAGCAGCGCTGGGACATACTCCTACAATGAGCAGTTCTTC. This translates into CASSAGTYSYNEQFF.